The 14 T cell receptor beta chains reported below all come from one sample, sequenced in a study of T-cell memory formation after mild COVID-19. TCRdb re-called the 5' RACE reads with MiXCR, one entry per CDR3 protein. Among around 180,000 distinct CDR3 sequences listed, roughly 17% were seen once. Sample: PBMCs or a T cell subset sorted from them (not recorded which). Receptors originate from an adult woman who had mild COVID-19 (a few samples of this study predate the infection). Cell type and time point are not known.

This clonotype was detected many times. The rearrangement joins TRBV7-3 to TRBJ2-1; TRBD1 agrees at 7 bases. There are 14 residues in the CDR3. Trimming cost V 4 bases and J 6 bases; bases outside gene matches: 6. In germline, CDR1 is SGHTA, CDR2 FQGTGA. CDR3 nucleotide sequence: TGTGCCAGCAGCTCCCGACAGGGTAGCAATGAGCAGTTCTTC. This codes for CASSSRQGSNEQFF.

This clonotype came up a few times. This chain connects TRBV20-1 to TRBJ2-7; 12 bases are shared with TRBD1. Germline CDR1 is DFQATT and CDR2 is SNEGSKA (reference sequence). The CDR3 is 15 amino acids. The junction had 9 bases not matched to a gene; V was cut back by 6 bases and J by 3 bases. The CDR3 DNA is TGCAGTGCGCCCCGGGACAGGGGGCGCGTCTACGAGCAGTACTTC. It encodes CSAPRDRGRVYEQYF.

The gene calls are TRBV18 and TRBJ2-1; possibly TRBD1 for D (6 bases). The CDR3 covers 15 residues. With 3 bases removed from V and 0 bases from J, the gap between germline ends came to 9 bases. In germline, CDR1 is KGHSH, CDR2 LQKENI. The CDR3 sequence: CASSPTGFSYNEQFF. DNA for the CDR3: TGTGCCAGCTCACCTACAGGGTTCTCCTACAATGAGCAGTTCTTC.

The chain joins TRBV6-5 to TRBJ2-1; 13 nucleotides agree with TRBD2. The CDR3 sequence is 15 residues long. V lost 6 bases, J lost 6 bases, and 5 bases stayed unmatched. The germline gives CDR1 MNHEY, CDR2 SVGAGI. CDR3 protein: CASSLTSGRVNEQFF. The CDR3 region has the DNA TGTGCCAGCAGCCTTACTAGCGGGAGGGTCAATGAGCAGTTCTTC.

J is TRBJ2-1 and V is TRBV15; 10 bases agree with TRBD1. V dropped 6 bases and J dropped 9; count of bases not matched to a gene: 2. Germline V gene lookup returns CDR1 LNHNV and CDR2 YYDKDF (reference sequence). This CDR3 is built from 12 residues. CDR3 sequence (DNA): TGTGCCACCAGGTGGACAGGGGGTGAGCAGTTCTTC. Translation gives CATRWTGGEQFF.

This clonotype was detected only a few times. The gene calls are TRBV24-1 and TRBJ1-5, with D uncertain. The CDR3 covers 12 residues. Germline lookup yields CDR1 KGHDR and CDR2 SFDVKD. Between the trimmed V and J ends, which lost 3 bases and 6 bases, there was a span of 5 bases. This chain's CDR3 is CATSDGSQPQHF. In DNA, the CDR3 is TGTGCCACCAGTGATGGGAGTCAGCCCCAGCATTTT.

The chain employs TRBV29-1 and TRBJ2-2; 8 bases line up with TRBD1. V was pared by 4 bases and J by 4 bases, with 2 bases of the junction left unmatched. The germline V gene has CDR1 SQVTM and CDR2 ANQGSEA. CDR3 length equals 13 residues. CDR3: CSVGQGFTGELFF. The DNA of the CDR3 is TGCAGCGTTGGACAGGGGTTCACCGGGGAGCTGTTTTTT.

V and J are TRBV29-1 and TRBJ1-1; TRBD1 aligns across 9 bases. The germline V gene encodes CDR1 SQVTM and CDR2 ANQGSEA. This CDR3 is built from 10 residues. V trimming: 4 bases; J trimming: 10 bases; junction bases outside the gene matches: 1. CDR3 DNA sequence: TGCAGCGTTGGGGGACAGGGAGCTTTCTTT. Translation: CSVGGQGAFF.

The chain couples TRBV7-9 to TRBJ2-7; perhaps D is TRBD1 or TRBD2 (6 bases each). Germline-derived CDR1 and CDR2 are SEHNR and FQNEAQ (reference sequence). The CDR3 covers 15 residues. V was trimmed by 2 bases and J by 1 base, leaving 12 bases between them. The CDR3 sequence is CASSLLPGASYEQYF. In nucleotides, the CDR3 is TGTGCCAGCAGCTTATTGCCGGGGGCGTCCTACGAGCAGTACTTC.

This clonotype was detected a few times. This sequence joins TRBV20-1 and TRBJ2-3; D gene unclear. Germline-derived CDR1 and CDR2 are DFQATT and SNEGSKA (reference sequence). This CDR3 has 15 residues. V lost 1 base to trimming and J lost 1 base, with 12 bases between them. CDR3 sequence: CSARAGPPRTDTQYF. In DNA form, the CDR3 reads TGCAGTGCTAGAGCGGGTCCCCCCCGCACAGATACGCAGTATTTT.

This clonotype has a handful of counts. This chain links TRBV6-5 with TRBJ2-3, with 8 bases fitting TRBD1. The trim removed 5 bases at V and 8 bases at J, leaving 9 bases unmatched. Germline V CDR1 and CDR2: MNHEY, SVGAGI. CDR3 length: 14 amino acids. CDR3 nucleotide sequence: TGTGCCAGCAGTCTAGACAGGGGACGTGGTACGCAGTATTTT. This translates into CASSLDRGRGTQYF.

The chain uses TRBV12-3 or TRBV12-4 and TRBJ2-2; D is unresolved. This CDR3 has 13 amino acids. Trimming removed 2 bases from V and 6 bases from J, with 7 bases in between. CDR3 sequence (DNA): TGTGCCAGCAGTTTAAAGGGCTCCGGGGAGCTGTTTTTT. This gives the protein CASSLKGSGELFF.

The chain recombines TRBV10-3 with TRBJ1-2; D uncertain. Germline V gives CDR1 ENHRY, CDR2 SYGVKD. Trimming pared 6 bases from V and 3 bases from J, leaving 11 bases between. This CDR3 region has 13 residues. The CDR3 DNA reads TGTGCCATCAGGCCCTTTGAGGACTATGGCTACACCTTC. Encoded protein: CAIRPFEDYGYTF.

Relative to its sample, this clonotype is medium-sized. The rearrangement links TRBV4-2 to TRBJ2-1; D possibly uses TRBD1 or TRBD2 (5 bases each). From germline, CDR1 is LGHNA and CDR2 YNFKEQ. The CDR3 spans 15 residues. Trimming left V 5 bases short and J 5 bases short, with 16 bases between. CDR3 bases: TGTGCCAGCAGCAACCGGGACCAGAGGGACAATGAGCAGTTCTTC. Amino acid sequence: CASSNRDQRDNEQFF.